This T cell receptor beta chain emerged from a study of CD8 T cells in Susac syndrome. The RNA, 0.5 to 1 ug, was put through reverse transcription using random hexamers. TCRdb called the immunoSEQ multiplex PCR reads again in MiXCR, with one record for every CDR3 protein. The data contain roughly 100,000 distinct CDR3 sequences, about 96% of them singletons. Findings and caveats of the study: The study identified approximately seventeen and five Susac-specific public clones in total CD8+ and CD8+ TEMRA repertoires.

Concerning this clonotype: Its specificity is not known.

V was clipped by 2 bases and J by 7 bases, with 9 bases between them. Germline lookup yields CDR1 SGHRS and CDR2 YFSETQ. The CDR3 consists of 13 residues. Patients with Susac syndrome fulfilled recently defined diagnostic criteria for definite or probable disease. Negative isolation was used for CD8+ and CD4+ T cells and FACS enrichment for TEMRA cells. J is TRBJ1-4 and V is TRBV5-1; D unclear. The source is a human donor with Susac syndrome. Sequencing was carried out using CD8+ T cells from PBMCs. The CDR3 DNA reads as TGCGCCAGCAGCTTCGACTCTACTGAAAAACTGTTTTTT. It yields the protein CASSFDSTEKLFF.